This T cell receptor beta chain derives from a study of PD-1 blockade in classical Hodgkin lymphoma. TCRdb keeps only in-frame clones here, not all; method: immunoSEQ multiplex PCR. This table holds about 30,000 clones, under 95% found once. Time point defined: newly diagnosed, previously untreated cHL patient sample. The junction had 0 bases not matched to a gene; V was cut back by 6 bases and J by 7 bases. This CDR3 spans 12 amino acids. The germline CDR1 and CDR2 sequences are SNHLY and FYNNEI. This chain connects TRBV2 to TRBJ1-4, with TRBD1 matching over 9 bases. The source material was peripheral blood mononuclear cells (PBMCs). The receptor's source is a human donor with classical Hodgkin lymphoma. CDR3 residues: CASRDRGEKLFF. In DNA form, the CDR3 reads TGTGCCAGCAGGGACAGGGGTGAAAAACTGTTTTTT. Full variable domain (outside the CDR3, taken from reference TRBV2 and TRBJ1-4): EPEVTQTPSHQVTQMGQEVILRCVPISNHLYFYWYRQILGQKVEFLVSFYNNEISEKSEIFDDQFSVERPDGSNFTLKIRSTKLEDSAMYFCASRDRGEKLFFGSGTQLSVL.